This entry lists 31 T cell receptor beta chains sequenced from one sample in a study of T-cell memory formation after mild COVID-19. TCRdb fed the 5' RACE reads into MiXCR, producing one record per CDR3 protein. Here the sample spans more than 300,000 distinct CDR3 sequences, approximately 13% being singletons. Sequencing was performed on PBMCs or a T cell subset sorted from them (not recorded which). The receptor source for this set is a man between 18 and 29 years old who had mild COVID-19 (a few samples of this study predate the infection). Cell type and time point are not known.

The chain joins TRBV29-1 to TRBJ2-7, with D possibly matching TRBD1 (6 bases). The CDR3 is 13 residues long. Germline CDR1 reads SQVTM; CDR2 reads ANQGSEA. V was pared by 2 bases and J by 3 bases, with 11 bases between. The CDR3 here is CSVEHRAGYEQYF. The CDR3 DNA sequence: TGCAGCGTTGAACACAGGGCCGGCTACGAGCAGTACTTC.

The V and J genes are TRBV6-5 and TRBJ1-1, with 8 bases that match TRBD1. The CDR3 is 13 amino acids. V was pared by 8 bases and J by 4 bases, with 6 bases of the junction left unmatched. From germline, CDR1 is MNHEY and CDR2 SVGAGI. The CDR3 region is CASLGQGLTEAFF. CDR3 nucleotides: TGTGCCAGCCTCGGACAGGGTCTCACTGAAGCTTTCTTT.

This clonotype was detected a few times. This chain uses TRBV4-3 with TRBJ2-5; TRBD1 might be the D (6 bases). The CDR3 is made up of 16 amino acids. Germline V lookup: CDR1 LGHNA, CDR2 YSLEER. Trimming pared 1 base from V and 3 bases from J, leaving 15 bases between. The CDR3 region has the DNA TGCGCCAGCAGCCAAGTGGCGGCGCGGACAGAAGAGACCCAGTACTTC. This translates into CASSQVAARTEETQYF.

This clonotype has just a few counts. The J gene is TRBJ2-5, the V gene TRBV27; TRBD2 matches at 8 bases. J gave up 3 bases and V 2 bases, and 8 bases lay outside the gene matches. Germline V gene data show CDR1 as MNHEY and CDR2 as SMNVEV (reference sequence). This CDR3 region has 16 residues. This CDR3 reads CASSLRRGGLKETQYF. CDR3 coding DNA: TGTGCCAGCAGTTTACGTCGGGGGGGATTGAAAGAGACCCAGTACTTC.

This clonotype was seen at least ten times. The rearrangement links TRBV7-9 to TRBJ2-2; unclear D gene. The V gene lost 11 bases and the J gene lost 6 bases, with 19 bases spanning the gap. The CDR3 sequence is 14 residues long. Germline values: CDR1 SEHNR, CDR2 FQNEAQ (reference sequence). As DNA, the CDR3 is TGTGCCGCAGATTCTGAAGCCGGCTCCGGGGAGCTGTTTTTT. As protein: CAADSEAGSGELFF. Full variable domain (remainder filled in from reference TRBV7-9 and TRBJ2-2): DTGVSQNPRHKITKRGQNVTFRCDPISEHNRLYWYRQTLGQGPEFLTYFQNEAQLEKSRLLSDRFSAERPKGSFSTLEIQRTEQGDSAMYLCAADSEAGSGELFFGEGSRLTVL.

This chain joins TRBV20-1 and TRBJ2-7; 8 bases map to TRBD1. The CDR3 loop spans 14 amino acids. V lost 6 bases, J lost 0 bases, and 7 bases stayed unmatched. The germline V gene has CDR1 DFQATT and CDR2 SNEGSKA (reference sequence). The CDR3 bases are TGCAGTGCGTCCGGGACAGGAAGCTCCTACGAGCAGTACTTC. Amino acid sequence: CSASGTGSSYEQYF.

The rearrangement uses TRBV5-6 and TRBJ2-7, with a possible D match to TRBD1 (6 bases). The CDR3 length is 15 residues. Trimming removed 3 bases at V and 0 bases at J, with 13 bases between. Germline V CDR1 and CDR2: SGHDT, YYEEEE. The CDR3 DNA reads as TGTGCCAGCAGCTCGCCCCGACAGGACTCCTACGAGCAGTACGTC. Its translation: CASSSPRQDSYEQYV.

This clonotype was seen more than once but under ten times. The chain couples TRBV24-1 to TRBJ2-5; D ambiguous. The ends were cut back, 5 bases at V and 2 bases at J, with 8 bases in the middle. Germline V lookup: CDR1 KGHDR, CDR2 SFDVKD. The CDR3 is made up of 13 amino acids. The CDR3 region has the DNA TGTGCCACCAGTGGTCCGGATCAAGAGACCCAGTACTTC. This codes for CATSGPDQETQYF.

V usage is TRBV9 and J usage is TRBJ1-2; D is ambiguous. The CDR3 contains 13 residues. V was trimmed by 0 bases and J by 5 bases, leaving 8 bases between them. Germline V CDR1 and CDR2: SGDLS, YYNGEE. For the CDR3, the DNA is TGTGCCAGCAGCGTAGCTGGAGGATATGGCTACACCTTC. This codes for CASSVAGGYGYTF.

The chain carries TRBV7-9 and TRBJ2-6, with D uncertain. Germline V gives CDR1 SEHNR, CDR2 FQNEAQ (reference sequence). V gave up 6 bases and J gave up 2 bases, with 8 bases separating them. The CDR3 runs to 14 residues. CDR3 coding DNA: TGTGCCAGCAGGAAGCGACCTGGGGCCAACGTCCTGACTTTC. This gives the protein CASRKRPGANVLTF.

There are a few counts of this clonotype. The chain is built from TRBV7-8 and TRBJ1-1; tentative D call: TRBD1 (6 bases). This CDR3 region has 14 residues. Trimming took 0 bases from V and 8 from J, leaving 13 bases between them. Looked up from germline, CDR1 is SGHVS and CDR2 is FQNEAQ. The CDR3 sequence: CASSLARGRMEAFF. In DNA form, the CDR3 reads TGTGCCAGCAGCTTAGCCAGGGGCCGGATGGAAGCTTTCTTT. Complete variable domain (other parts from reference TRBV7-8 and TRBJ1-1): GAGVSQSPRYKVAKRGQDVALRCDPISGHVSLFWYQQALGQGPEFLTYFQNEAQLDKSGLPSDRFFAERPEGSVSTLKIQRTQQEDSAVYLCASSLARGRMEAFFGQGTRLTVV.

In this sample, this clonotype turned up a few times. The CDR3 region is CASSFRDGRVGYTF. In DNA form, the CDR3 reads TGTGCCAGCAGTTTTCGGGACGGACGTGTTGGCTACACCTTC. This rearrangement joins TRBV27 to TRBJ1-2; weak D call: TRBD1 (5 bases). Trimming shortened V by 3 bases and J by 7 bases, and 15 bases separated the two germline ends. Per germline, CDR1 MNHEY and CDR2 SMNVEV (reference sequence). CDR3 length: 14 amino acids.

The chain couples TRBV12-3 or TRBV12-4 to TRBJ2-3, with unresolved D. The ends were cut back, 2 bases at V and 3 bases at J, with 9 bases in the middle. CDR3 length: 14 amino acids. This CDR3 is CASSLFHPTDTQYF. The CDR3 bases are TGTGCCAGCAGTTTATTCCATCCGACAGATACGCAGTATTTT.

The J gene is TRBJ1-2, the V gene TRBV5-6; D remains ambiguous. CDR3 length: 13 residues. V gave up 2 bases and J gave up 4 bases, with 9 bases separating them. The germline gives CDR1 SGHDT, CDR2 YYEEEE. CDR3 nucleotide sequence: TGTGCCAGCAGCTTTCCGGGAACCTATGGCTACACCTTC. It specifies CASSFPGTYGYTF.

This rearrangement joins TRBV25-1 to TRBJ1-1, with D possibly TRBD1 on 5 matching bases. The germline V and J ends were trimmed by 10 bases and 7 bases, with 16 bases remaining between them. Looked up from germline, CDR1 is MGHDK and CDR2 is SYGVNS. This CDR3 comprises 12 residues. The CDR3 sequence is CATSRGSDEAFF. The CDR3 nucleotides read TGTGCCACTTCCCGGGGGTCCGATGAAGCTTTCTTT.

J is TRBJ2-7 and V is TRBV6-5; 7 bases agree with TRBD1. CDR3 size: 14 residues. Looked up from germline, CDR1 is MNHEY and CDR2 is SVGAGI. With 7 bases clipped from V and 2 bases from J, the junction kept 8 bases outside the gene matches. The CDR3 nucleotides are TGTGCCAGCACCCGACAGGGTGGAACCTACGAGCAGTACTTC. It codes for CASTRQGGTYEQYF.

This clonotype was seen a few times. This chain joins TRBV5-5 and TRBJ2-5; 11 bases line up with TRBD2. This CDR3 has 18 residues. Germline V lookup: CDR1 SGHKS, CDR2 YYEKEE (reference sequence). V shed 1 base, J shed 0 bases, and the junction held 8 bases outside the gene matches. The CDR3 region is CASSLWALAGDYQETQYF. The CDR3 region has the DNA TGTGCCAGCAGCTTGTGGGCACTAGCGGGGGATTACCAAGAGACCCAGTACTTC. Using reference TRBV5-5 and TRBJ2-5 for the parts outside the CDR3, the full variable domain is DAGVTQSPTHLIKTRGQQVTLRCSPISGHKSVSWYQQVLGQGPQFIFQYYEKEERGRGNFPDRFSARQFPNYSSELNVNALLLGDSALYLCASSLWALAGDYQETQYFGPGTRLLVL.

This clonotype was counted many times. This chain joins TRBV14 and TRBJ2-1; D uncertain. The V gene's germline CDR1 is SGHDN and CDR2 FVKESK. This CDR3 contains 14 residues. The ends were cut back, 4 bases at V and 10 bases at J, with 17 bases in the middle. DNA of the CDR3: TGTGCCAGCAGCCCCGCCCCAGCGTCGCGGGAGCAGTTCTTC. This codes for CASSPAPASREQFF.

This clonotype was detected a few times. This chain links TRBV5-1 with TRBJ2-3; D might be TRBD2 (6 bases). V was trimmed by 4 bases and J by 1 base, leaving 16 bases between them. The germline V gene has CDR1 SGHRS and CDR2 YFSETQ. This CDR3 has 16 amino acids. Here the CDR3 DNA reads TGCGCCAGCAGCCGGGCTGGGGCTAGCGGCACAGATACGCAGTATTTT. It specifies CASSRAGASGTDTQYF. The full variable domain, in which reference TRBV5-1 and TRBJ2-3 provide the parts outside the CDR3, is KAGVTQTPRYLIKTRGQQVTLSCSPISGHRSVSWYQQTPGQGLQFLFEYFSETQRNKGNFPGRFSGRQFSNSRSEMNVSTLELGDSALYLCASSRAGASGTDTQYFGPGTRLTVL.

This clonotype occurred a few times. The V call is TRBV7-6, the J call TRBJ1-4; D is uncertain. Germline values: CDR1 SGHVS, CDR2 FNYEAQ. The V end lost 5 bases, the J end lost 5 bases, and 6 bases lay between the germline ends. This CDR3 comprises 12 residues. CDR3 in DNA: TGTGCCAGCAGCCGGGCGAATGAAAAACTGTTTTTT. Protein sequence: CASSRANEKLFF.

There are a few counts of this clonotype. CDR3 residues: CASSYGLSSYNSPLHF. In nucleotides, the CDR3 is TGTGCCAGCAGTTATGGACTCAGCTCCTATAATTCACCCCTCCACTTT. This chain uses TRBV6-2 or TRBV6-3 with TRBJ1-6, with D unclear. V was trimmed by 3 bases and J by 0 bases, leaving 9 bases between them. This CDR3 is built from 16 residues. The germline gives CDR1 MNHEY, CDR2 SVGEGT.

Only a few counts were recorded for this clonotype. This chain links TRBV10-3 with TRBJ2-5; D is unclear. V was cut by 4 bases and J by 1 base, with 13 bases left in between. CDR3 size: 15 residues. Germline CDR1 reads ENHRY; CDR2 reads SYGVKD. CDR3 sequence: CAISGGVESQETQYF. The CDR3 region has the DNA TGTGCCATCAGTGGCGGAGTCGAAAGCCAAGAGACCCAGTACTTC.

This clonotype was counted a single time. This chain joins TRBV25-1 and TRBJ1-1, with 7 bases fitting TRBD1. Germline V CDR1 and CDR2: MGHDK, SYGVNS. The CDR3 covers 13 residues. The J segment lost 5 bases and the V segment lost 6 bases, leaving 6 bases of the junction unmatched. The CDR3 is CASRTGVKTEAFF. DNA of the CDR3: TGTGCCAGCAGAACAGGGGTTAAGACTGAAGCTTTCTTT.

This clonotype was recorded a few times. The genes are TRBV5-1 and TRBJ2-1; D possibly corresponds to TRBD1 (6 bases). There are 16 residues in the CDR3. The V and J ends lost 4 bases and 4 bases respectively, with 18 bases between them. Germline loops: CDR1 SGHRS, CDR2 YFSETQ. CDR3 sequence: CASSATPGQIYNEQFF. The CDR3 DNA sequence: TGCGCCAGCAGCGCCACTCCGGGACAAATTTACAATGAGCAGTTCTTC.

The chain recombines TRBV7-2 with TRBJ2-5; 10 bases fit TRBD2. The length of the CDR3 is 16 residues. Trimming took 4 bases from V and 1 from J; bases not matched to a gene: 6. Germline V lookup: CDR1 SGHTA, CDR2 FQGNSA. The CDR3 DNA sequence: TGTGCCAGCAGCTCCGGACTAGCGGTCCTCCAAGAGACCCAGTACTTC. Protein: CASSSGLAVLQETQYF.

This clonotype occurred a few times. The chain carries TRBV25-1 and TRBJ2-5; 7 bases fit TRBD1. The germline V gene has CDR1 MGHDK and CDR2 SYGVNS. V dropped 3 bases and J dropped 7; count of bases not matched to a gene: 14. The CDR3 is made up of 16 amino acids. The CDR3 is CASSDLGGRGRGTQYF. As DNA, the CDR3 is TGTGCCAGCAGTGACCTAGGGGGTAGGGGGCGCGGGACCCAGTACTTC.

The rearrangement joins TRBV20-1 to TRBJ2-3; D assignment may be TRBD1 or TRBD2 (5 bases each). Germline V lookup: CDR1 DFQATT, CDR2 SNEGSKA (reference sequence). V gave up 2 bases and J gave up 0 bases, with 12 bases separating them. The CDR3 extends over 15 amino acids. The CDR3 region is CSARNRDGSTDTQYF. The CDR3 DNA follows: TGCAGTGCTAGAAACCGGGACGGGAGCACAGATACGCAGTATTTT.

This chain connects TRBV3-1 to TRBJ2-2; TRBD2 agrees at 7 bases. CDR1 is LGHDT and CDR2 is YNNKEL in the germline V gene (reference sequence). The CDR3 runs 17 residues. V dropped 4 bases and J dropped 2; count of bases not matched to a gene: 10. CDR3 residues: CASSRTRASGNTGELFF. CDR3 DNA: TGTGCCAGCAGCCGAACTCGAGCTAGCGGAAACACCGGGGAGCTGTTTTTT.

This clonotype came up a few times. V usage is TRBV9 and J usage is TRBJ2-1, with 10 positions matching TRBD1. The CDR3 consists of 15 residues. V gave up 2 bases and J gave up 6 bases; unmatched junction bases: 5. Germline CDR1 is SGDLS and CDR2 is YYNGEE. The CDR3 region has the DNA TGTGCCAGCAGCGTGGGGGGGACAGGGGCCAATGAGCAGTTCTTC. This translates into CASSVGGTGANEQFF. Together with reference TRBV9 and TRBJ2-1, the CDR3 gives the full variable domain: DSGVTQTPKHLITATGQRVTLRCSPRSGDLSVYWYQQSLDQGLQFLIQYYNGEERAKGNILERFSAQQFPDLHSELNLSSLELGDSALYFCASSVGGTGANEQFFGPGTRLTVL.

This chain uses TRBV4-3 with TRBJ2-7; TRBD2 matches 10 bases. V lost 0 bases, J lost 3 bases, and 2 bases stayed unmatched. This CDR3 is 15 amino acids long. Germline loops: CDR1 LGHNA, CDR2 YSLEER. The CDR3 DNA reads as TGCGCCAGCAGCCAAGAACTAGCGGGGAGCTACGAGCAGTACGTC. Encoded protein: CASSQELAGSYEQYV.

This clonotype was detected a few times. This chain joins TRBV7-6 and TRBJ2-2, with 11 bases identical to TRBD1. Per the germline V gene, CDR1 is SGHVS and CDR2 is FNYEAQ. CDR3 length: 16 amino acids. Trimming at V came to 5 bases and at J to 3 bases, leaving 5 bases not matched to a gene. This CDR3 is CASSERTGGDTGELFF. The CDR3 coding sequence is TGTGCCAGCAGCGAGAGGACAGGGGGCGACACCGGGGAGCTGTTTTTT.